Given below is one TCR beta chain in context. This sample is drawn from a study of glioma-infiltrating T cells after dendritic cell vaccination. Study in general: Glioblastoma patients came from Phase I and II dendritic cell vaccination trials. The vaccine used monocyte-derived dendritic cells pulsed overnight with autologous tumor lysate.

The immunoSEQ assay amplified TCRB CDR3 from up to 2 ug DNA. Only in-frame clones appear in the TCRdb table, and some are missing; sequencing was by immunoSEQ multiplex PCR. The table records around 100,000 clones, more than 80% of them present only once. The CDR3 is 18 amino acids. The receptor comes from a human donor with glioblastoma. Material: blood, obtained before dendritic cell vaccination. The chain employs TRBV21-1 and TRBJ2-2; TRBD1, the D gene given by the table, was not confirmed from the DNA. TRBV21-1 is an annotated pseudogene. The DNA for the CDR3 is TGTGCCAGCAGCAAAGGAGGTGGTCAGGGGGCGCCCACCGGGGAGCTGTTTTTT. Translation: CASSKGGGQGAPTGELFF.